This T cell receptor (beta chain) was sequenced in a study of identifying expanded T cells in peripheral blood. Findings and caveats of the study: Differentially abundant clones: 1 to 1.5 between replicates, about 17 at roughly 2 weeks, roughly 18 at four.

Assay: immunoSEQ multiplex PCR; the TCRdb copy retains only in-frame clones and omits some. The table includes about 94,000 clones, over 75% detected once. Note on this clone: Its target is unknown.

The V gene's germline CDR1 is MNHEY and CDR2 SVGAGI. V shed 2 bases and J shed 5 bases, with 10 bases lying between them. The CDR3 covers 14 residues. The clonotype comes from a person aged 18-70 years in good health. Sample: blood. The chain joins TRBV6-5 to TRBJ2-1; maybe TRBD1 (5 bases). The CDR3 nucleotides are TGTGCCAGCAGTTACGGGAAAGGGGACAATGAGCAGTTCTTC. Protein sequence: CASSYGKGDNEQFF.